Shown below are 24 T cell receptor beta chains from a single sample sequenced in a study of read filtering for tumor transcriptome and immune sequencing. Molecular barcoded adaptors covering alpha/delta and beta/gamma chains were used on approximately 400 ng RNA. TCRdb reprocessed the reads with MiXCR, giving one entry per CDR3 protein. The repertoire has 40,000 or so distinct CDR3 sequences, about 14% of them found once; the top ten carry around 20%. Sequenced: a population of CD138-negative cells sorted from bone marrow. The receptors derive from a donor at least 40 years old with multiple myeloma.

This clonotype was counted at least ten times. V and J are TRBV10-2 and TRBJ2-7; weak D call: TRBD1 (6 bases). Trimming removed 1 base at V and 3 bases at J, with 7 bases between. The CDR3 has 13 residues. Germline CDR1 WSHSY, CDR2 SAAADI. In DNA form, the CDR3 reads TGCGCCAGCAGTGAGTGGGGGCTCTACGAGCAGTACTTC. Translating gives CASSEWGLYEQYF.

This clonotype has ten or more counts. This chain connects TRBV25-1 to TRBJ2-7; D uncertain. CDR1 MGHDK and CDR2 SYGVNS come from the germline V gene. The CDR3 contains 12 residues. The V end was cut by 4 bases, the J end by 4 bases, with 8 bases between. CDR3 in amino acids: CASSGRDYEQYF. DNA of the CDR3: TGTGCCAGCAGTGGAAGGGATTACGAGCAGTACTTC.

This clonotype was picked up a small number of times. This may be a read error, as it is one base from a much larger clone. The chain is built from TRBV7-2 and TRBJ1-2, with 9 bases aligning to TRBD1. Germline V lookup: CDR1 SGHTA, CDR2 FQGNSA. The CDR3 is made up of 15 amino acids. The V segment lost 5 bases and the J segment 5 bases; nucleotides outside the gene matches: 9. CDR3 DNA: TGTGCCAGCAGCCAGAAGACAGGGGGACTATATGGCTACACCTTC. Encoded protein: CASSQKTGGLYGYTF.

This clonotype was counted many times. This chain joins TRBV20-1 and TRBJ2-3; D remains unclear. The germline gives CDR1 DFQATT, CDR2 SNEGSKA (reference sequence). The CDR3 totals 13 residues. The CDR3 reads CTPRLVSENTQYF. The CDR3 DNA is TGCACTCCCCGGTTAGTTTCGGAAAATACGCAGTATTTT.

In this sample, this clonotype turned up a few times. The chain is built from TRBV5-5 and TRBJ2-6; TRBD1 is a possible D gene (7 bases). The germline CDR1 and CDR2 sequences are SGHKS and YYEKEE (reference sequence). The CDR3 runs to 19 residues. Trimming removed 4 bases at V and 4 bases at J, with 24 bases between. The DNA of the CDR3 is TGTGCCAGCAGCCCGGAGGCGGGACAGCCTTGGTGGGGGGCCAACGTCCTGACTTTC. Translation gives CASSPEAGQPWWGANVLTF.

This clonotype was detected ten times or more. This chain connects TRBV10-3 to TRBJ2-7, with unresolved D. Trimming took 10 bases from V and 2 from J, leaving 15 bases between them. CDR3 length: 13 amino acids. Germline V lookup: CDR1 ENHRY, CDR2 SYGVKD. The chain's CDR3 is CATAHGPAYEQYF. CDR3 nucleotide sequence: TGTGCCACGGCCCACGGACCGGCCTACGAGCAGTACTTC.

This chain joins TRBV7-3 and TRBJ2-1, with 7 bases identical to TRBD1. This CDR3 region has 15 residues. Germline trimming cut 4 bases from V and 3 bases from J; bases unmatched to any gene: 6. Germline values: CDR1 SGHTA, CDR2 FQGTGA. CDR3 loop: CASSSPGQIYNEQFF. DNA of the CDR3: TGTGCCAGCAGCTCGCCGGGACAGATCTACAATGAGCAGTTCTTC.

This clonotype appeared many times. This chain's CDR3 is CASSYGTAGDQETQYF. DNA of the CDR3: TGTGCCAGCAGTTATGGGACAGCTGGGGACCAAGAGACCCAGTACTTC. The V call is TRBV6-2 or TRBV6-3, the J call TRBJ2-5; the match to TRBD1 covers 7 bases. J was trimmed by 0 bases and V by 3 bases; bases with no gene match: 7. Per the germline V gene, CDR1 is MNHEY and CDR2 is SVGEGT. The length of the CDR3 is 16 residues.

This chain links TRBV28 with TRBJ2-7; D not certain. CDR1 is MDHEN, CDR2 SYDVKM, per germline. The V and J ends lost 6 bases and 2 bases respectively, with 14 bases between them. The CDR3 consists of 14 residues. CDR3 nucleotides: TGTGCCAGCAGCCCCCCGGGCCGGACCTACGAGCAGTACTTC. This codes for CASSPPGRTYEQYF.

This clonotype was counted ten times or more. V gene TRBV5-6 combines with J gene TRBJ2-7, with D hard to call. The CDR3 extends over 11 amino acids. Trimming left V 1 base short and J 7 bases short, with 6 bases between. Germline values: CDR1 SGHDT, CDR2 YYEEEE. The CDR3 DNA sequence: TGTGCCAGCAGCTTGCTGAGGGAGCAGTACTTC. This gives the protein CASSLLREQYF. The full variable domain, in which reference TRBV5-6 and TRBJ2-7 provide the parts outside the CDR3, is DAGVTQSPTHLIKTRGQQVTLRCSPKSGHDTVSWYQQALGQGPQFIFQYYEEEERQRGNFPDRFSGHQFPNYSSELNVNALLLGDSALYLCASSLLREQYFGPGTRLTVT.

This clonotype has a handful of counts. The chain couples TRBV4-1 to TRBJ1-5; maybe TRBD1 (6 bases). V lost 2 bases and J 6 bases, leaving 11 bases between the germline ends. The germline V gene has CDR1 MGHRA and CDR2 YSYEKL. The CDR3 loop spans 14 amino acids. CDR3 amino acids: CASSQQGLGQPQHF. The CDR3 DNA reads as TGCGCCAGCAGCCAACAGGGGCTGGGTCAGCCCCAGCATTTT.

V usage is TRBV7-2 and J usage is TRBJ2-3; the D is unclear. The CDR3 contains 13 residues. Germline V CDR1 and CDR2: SGHTA, FQGNSA. Deletions cut 6 bases from V and 2 bases from J, with 9 bases between. The CDR3 bases are TGTGCCAGCAGTCGGCGACCCACAGATACGCAGTATTTT. This codes for CASSRRPTDTQYF.

This clonotype was detected many times. The V gene is TRBV6-5, the J gene TRBJ2-1, with D possibly TRBD1 on 6 matching bases. V lost 6 bases and J 2 bases, leaving 23 bases between the germline ends. The CDR3 consists of 18 residues. Germline V lookup: CDR1 MNHEY, CDR2 SVGAGI. The CDR3: CASSGSGTGTNTYNEQFF. CDR3 nucleotides: TGTGCCAGCAGCGGATCCGGGACCGGGACAAATACCTACAATGAGCAGTTCTTC.

This clonotype was seen only a few times. A much larger clonotype is one base distant, so this may be a read error. The rearrangement uses TRBV20-1 and TRBJ1-5; no definite D call. The germline CDR1 and CDR2 sequences are DFQATT and SNEGSKA (reference sequence). This CDR3 comprises 13 residues. The CDR3 protein is CGAKTTGNQPQHF. CDR3 coding DNA: TGCGGTGCTAAGACGACGGGCAATCAGCCCCAGCATTTT.

The J gene is TRBJ2-7, the V gene TRBV6-2 or TRBV6-3; D gene unclear. The germline V and J ends were trimmed by 10 bases and 0 bases, with 16 bases remaining between them. The CDR3 extends over 14 amino acids. Germline assignment: CDR1 MNHEY and CDR2 SVGEGT. The CDR3 protein is CATNRDWLSYEQYF. Written as DNA, the CDR3 is TGTGCCACCAACCGTGACTGGCTCTCCTACGAGCAGTACTTC.

On this clonotype itself: A read error is likely here: a far larger clone is one base away. The V gene is TRBV7-9, the J gene TRBJ1-5, with no clear D. Germline V gene data show CDR1 as SEHNR and CDR2 as FQNEAQ (reference sequence). The CDR3 consists of 15 residues. Trimming cost V 5 bases and J 1 base, with 12 bases left between them. The CDR3 region has the DNA TGTGCCAGCAGCCAGCAGCTAAGAAGCAATCAGCCCCAGCATTTT. This sequence encodes CASSQQLRSNQPQHF. Complete variable domain (other parts from reference TRBV7-9 and TRBJ1-5): DTGVSQNPRHKITKRGQNVTFRCDPISEHNRLYWYRQTLGQGPEFLTYFQNEAQLEKSRLLSDRFSAERPKGSFSTLEIQRTEQGDSAMYLCASSQQLRSNQPQHFGDGTRLSIL.

For this clonotype: A far more abundant clone sits one base away, making this likely a read error. This rearrangement joins TRBV13 to TRBJ1-2; no firm D call. The CDR3 runs 10 residues. V was clipped by 11 bases and J by 7 bases, with 11 bases between them. CDR1 is PRHDT and CDR2 is FYEKMQ in the germline V gene (reference sequence). The CDR3 is CAGKRPGYTF. For the CDR3, the DNA is TGTGCCGGAAAGAGACCTGGCTACACCTTC. Full variable domain (rest looked up from reference TRBV13 and TRBJ1-2): AAGVIQSPRHLIKEKRETATLKCYPIPRHDTVYWYQQGPGQDPQFLISFYEKMQSDKGSIPDRFSAQQFSDYHSELNMSSLELGDSALYFCAGKRPGYTFGSGTRLTVV.

The sample holds a few counts of this clonotype. This likely stems from a read error, as it lies one base from a far larger clone. This chain uses TRBV2 with TRBJ2-7, with D uncertain. The length of the CDR3 is 12 residues. V was trimmed by 3 bases and J by 6 bases, leaving 9 bases between them. Per germline, CDR1 SNHLY and CDR2 FYNNEI. The DNA for the CDR3 is TGTGCCAGCAGTGAGGGATGGGGCGAGCAGTACTTC. Translation: CASSEGWGEQYF.

This clonotype was counted at least ten times. This chain links TRBV7-8 with TRBJ2-2, with TRBD1 matching 7 bases. J was trimmed by 7 bases and V by 2 bases; bases with no gene match: 4. Germline assignment: CDR1 SGHVS and CDR2 FQNEAQ. This CDR3 contains 14 residues. The CDR3 region is CASSLRGGIGELFF. The CDR3 bases are TGTGCCAGCAGCTTACGAGGGGGCATCGGGGAGCTGTTTTTT. The variable domain in full, with the rest retrieved from reference TRBV7-8 and TRBJ2-2, is GAGVSQSPRYKVAKRGQDVALRCDPISGHVSLFWYQQALGQGPEFLTYFQNEAQLDKSGLPSDRFFAERPEGSVSTLKIQRTQQEDSAVYLCASSLRGGIGELFFGEGSRLTVL.

The J gene is TRBJ2-1, the V gene TRBV6-5, with D perhaps TRBD1 or TRBD2 (5 bases each). V lost 0 bases, J lost 9 bases, and 18 bases lay in between. Germline V gene data show CDR1 as MNHEY and CDR2 as SVGAGI. There are 16 residues in the CDR3. The CDR3 nucleotides read TGTGCCAGCAGTTACTCGGGGGTGGGTTTCTTCAGTGAGCAGTTCTTC. This gives the protein CASSYSGVGFFSEQFF.

In its sample, this clonotype was seen many times. J is TRBJ1-5 and V is TRBV27; D is unclear. Deletions cut 1 base from V and 1 base from J, with 8 bases between. The germline CDR1 and CDR2 sequences are MNHEY and SMNVEV (reference sequence). CDR3 length: 15 residues. The CDR3 protein is CASSLWGWSNQPQHF. The CDR3 DNA follows: TGTGCCAGCAGTTTATGGGGTTGGAGCAATCAGCCCCAGCATTTT.

This clonotype came up many times. V and J are TRBV12-3 or TRBV12-4 and TRBJ2-1, with 8 bases matching TRBD1. The J segment lost 0 bases and the V segment lost 6 bases, leaving 4 bases of the junction unmatched. CDR3 length: 15 residues. CDR3 nucleotide sequence: TGTGCCAGCAGGTCAGGGGGCCTCTCCTACAATGAGCAGTTCTTC. Translating gives CASRSGGLSYNEQFF.

The CDR3 sequence: CASSLEEYTQYF. The CDR3 bases are TGTGCCAGCAGTTTAGAGGAGTATACGCAGTATTTT. V and J are TRBV12-3 or TRBV12-4 and TRBJ2-3, with D hard to call. The ends were cut back, 1 base at V and 7 bases at J, with 6 bases in the middle. This CDR3 comprises 12 residues.

On this clonotype itself: This may be a read error: a much more frequent sequence differs by one nucleotide. The chain uses TRBV29-1 and TRBJ1-1, with unresolved D. Germline V gene sequence: CDR1 SQVTM, CDR2 ANQGSEA. The CDR3 is 11 residues long. Trimming pared 7 bases from V and 1 base from J, leaving 7 bases between. CDR3 in DNA: TGCAGCGCACGCTGGAACACTGAAGCTTTCTTT. Translated: CSARWNTEAFF.